This section outlines one TCR beta chain sequence together with its context. Sequenced by immunoSEQ multiplex PCR; TCRdb stores in-frame clones only, minus some. The top ten hold 1.5% of the sample, which has 100,000 to 150,000 clones, roughly 87% seen once. CDR1 is SGHTA, CDR2 FQGNSA, per germline. V lost 3 bases and J lost 6, with 12 bases in between. The CDR3 loop spans 14 amino acids. The data are from a study of T cell responses to AZD1222 COVID-19 vaccine. This specimen consisted of peripheral blood, obtained on day 0 of AZD1222 vaccination. This clonotype originated in an adult in good health. The chain joins TRBV7-2 to TRBJ1-5; a possible D gene is TRBD1 (6 bases). The CDR3: CASSFQGRGQPQHF. In nucleotides, the CDR3 is TGTGCCAGCAGCTTCCAGGGGAGGGGTCAGCCCCAGCATTTT.